These 26 T cell receptor beta chains were all obtained from the same sample, sequenced in a study of cytomegalovirus exposure and HLA in healthy donors. PCR used 60 Vbeta primers and 13 Jbeta primers. Using immunoSEQ multiplex PCR, the repertoire was profiled, and TCRdb retains in-frame clones only, with some absent. The sample shows 35,000 to 45,000 clones, 60% to 75% of them seen only once. Material for sequencing was PBMCs. These TCRs come from a man aged 25-45 years in good health and CMV-seronegative.

The genes are TRBV6-4 and TRBJ1-1; D might be TRBD1 (6 bases). Germline V CDR1 and CDR2: MRHNA, SNTAGT. This CDR3 is built from 14 residues. V lost 2 bases to trimming and J lost 4 bases, with 11 bases between them. CDR3 in amino acids: CASSDELGGTEAFF. The DNA of the CDR3 is TGTGCCAGCAGTGACGAGCTAGGGGGCACTGAAGCTTTCTTT.

The rearrangement joins TRBV11-2 to TRBJ2-2; 8 bases agree with TRBD2. With V trimmed by 4 bases and J by 4 bases, 11 bases remained unmatched. This CDR3 has 17 residues. Germline V gene lookup returns CDR1 SGHAT and CDR2 FQNNGV. The DNA for the CDR3 is TGTGCCAGCAGCTCCCTTGGGCGGGGGGTCCGCACCGGGGAGCTGTTTTTT. Its protein is CASSSLGRGVRTGELFF.

The chain combines TRBV11-2 with TRBJ2-7; TRBD2 matches at 8 bases. V was clipped by 1 base and J by 0 bases; unmatched bases: 2. This CDR3 comprises 15 residues. Germline V CDR1 and CDR2: SGHAT, FQNNGV. DNA for the CDR3: TGTGCCAGCAGCTTAGTAGCGGGATTCTCCTACGAGCAGTACTTC. As protein: CASSLVAGFSYEQYF. Variable domain in full (rest from reference TRBV11-2 and TRBJ2-7): EAGVAQSPRYKIIEKRQSVAFWCNPISGHATLYWYQQILGQGPKLLIQFQNNGVVDDSQLPKDRFSAERLKGVDSTLKIQPAKLEDSAVYLCASSLVAGFSYEQYFGPGTRLTVT.

The V gene is TRBV4-2, the J gene TRBJ2-7; 8 nucleotides align to TRBD2. CDR1 and CDR2 (germline): LGHNA, YNFKEQ. The CDR3 has 14 amino acids. Trimming took 3 bases from V and 3 from J; bases not matched to a gene: 4. The CDR3 protein is CASSQREASYEQYF. The CDR3 region has the DNA TGTGCCAGCAGCCAGCGGGAGGCAAGCTACGAGCAGTACTTC.

The chain recombines TRBV5-1 with TRBJ2-3, with 7 bases lining up with TRBD2. The CDR3 runs to 15 residues. The germline V gene has CDR1 SGHRS and CDR2 YFSETQ. V was pared by 3 bases and J by 1 base, with 5 bases of the junction left unmatched. This CDR3 is CASSSTSWGTDTQYF. The CDR3 bases are TGCGCCAGCAGCTCGACTAGCTGGGGCACAGATACGCAGTATTTT.

J is TRBJ2-5 and V is TRBV5-1, with D possibly being TRBD2 (6 bases). V lost 4 bases and J 5 bases, leaving 15 bases between the germline ends. From germline, CDR1 is SGHRS and CDR2 YFSETQ. This CDR3 region has 14 residues. CDR3 in DNA: TGCGCCAGCAGCCGCTGGGTAGCGGACGAGACCCAGTACTTC. This gives the protein CASSRWVADETQYF.

The chain combines TRBV2 with TRBJ2-2; TRBD2 might be the D (6 bases). V lost 6 bases to trimming and J lost 0 bases, with 8 bases between them. This CDR3 contains 14 residues. In germline, CDR1 is SNHLY, CDR2 FYNNEI. The CDR3 is CASRGTSNTGELFF. In nucleotides, the CDR3 is TGTGCCAGCAGGGGGACTTCGAACACCGGGGAGCTGTTTTTT.

This chain connects TRBV11-3 to TRBJ1-1; D may be TRBD1 (5 bases). Germline V gene data show CDR1 as SGHNT and CDR2 as YENEEA. CDR3 length: 13 residues. Trimming cost V 6 bases and J 1 base, with 9 bases left between them. The CDR3 bases are TGTGCCAGCAGTTCGACAGCGAACACTGAAGCTTTCTTT. This encodes CASSSTANTEAFF.

The chain employs TRBV29-1 and TRBJ1-2; 12 bases map to TRBD1. CDR1 and CDR2 (germline): SQVTM, ANQGSEA. The junction had 7 bases not matched to a gene; V was cut back by 6 bases and J by 8 bases. The CDR3 sequence is 13 residues long. This CDR3 is CSVGTGGAGGYTF. The CDR3, as DNA: TGCAGCGTAGGGACAGGGGGCGCGGGGGGCTACACCTTC.

The chain couples TRBV28 to TRBJ1-1; 9 bases agree with TRBD1. The trim removed 3 bases at V and 11 bases at J, leaving 10 bases unmatched. The germline V gene encodes CDR1 MDHEN and CDR2 SYDVKM. This CDR3 contains 14 residues. The CDR3 DNA is TGTGCCAGCAGTTTCAACAACAGGGGGCGCCCGGCTTTCTTT. It encodes CASSFNNRGRPAFF.

This chain links TRBV20-1 with TRBJ2-7; D gene unclear. Trimming cost V 2 bases and J 3 bases, with 5 bases left between them. Germline CDR1 reads DFQATT; CDR2 reads SNEGSKA (reference sequence). The CDR3 sequence is 11 residues long. Here the CDR3 reads CSARLVYEQYF. Written as DNA, the CDR3 is TGCAGTGCTAGACTAGTCTACGAGCAGTACTTC.

J is TRBJ1-1 and V is TRBV2; the match to TRBD1 covers 8 bases. CDR3 length equals 15 residues. V lost 4 bases to trimming and J lost 4 bases; unmatched junction nucleotides: 8. Germline CDR1 reads SNHLY; CDR2 reads FYNNEI. The CDR3 DNA reads TGTGCCAGCAGTGGGACCGGGACAGGCCGCACTGAAGCTTTCTTT. This gives the protein CASSGTGTGRTEAFF.

This clone was detected only a few times. The V gene is TRBV19, the J gene TRBJ1-4; D remains ambiguous. Germline V gene data show CDR1 as LNHDA and CDR2 as SQIVND (reference sequence). Trimming stripped 8 bases from V and 7 bases from J, with 11 bases between. This CDR3 has 12 amino acids. CDR3 nucleotides: TGTGCCAGTCACTACTTAGGTGAAAAACTGTTTTTT. Protein sequence: CASHYLGEKLFF.

The chain joins TRBV29-1 to TRBJ1-3; tentatively, D is TRBD1 (5 bases). Trimming took 6 bases from V and 0 from J, leaving 12 bases between them. CDR3 length: 14 amino acids. CDR1 SQVTM and CDR2 ANQGSEA come from the germline V gene. The CDR3 DNA reads as TGCAGCGTCAGGTCGACAGTCTCTGGAAACACCATATATTTT. Translated: CSVRSTVSGNTIYF.

J is TRBJ1-3 and V is TRBV4-1; D is unresolved. V was shortened by 2 bases and J by 3 bases, with 17 bases between the two germline ends. Germline V gene data show CDR1 as MGHRA and CDR2 as YSYEKL. The CDR3 is 17 residues long. This CDR3 reads CASSQLGGELFGNTIYF. CDR3 coding DNA: TGCGCCAGCAGCCAACTCGGCGGGGAGTTGTTTGGAAACACCATATATTTT.

V is TRBV20-1 and J is TRBJ2-5; D call uncertain. Germline values: CDR1 DFQATT, CDR2 SNEGSKA (reference sequence). Trimming removed 1 base from V and 7 bases from J, with 7 bases in between. The CDR3 sequence is 11 residues long. CDR3 region: CSARGQATQYF. CDR3 bases: TGCAGTGCTAGAGGGCAGGCGACCCAGTACTTC.

This clone was counted between two and nine times. V is TRBV7-8 and J is TRBJ1-2; perhaps TRBD1 as D (5 bases). Germline CDR1 and CDR2: SGHVS and FQNEAQ. Trimming removed 1 base at V and 4 bases at J, with 10 bases between. The CDR3 spans 14 residues. The CDR3 is CASSLGPDSYGYTF. CDR3 coding DNA: TGTGCCAGCAGCTTAGGCCCTGACAGCTATGGCTACACCTTC.

The chain is built from TRBV11-2 and TRBJ2-7; 11 positions match TRBD2. This CDR3 has 15 amino acids. Germline V gene sequence: CDR1 SGHAT, CDR2 FQNNGV. The V and J ends lost 3 bases and 2 bases, in that order; junction bases with no gene match: 3. In DNA form, the CDR3 reads TGTGCCAGCAGCTTTACTAGCGGGGGAGCCTACGAGCAGTACTTC. Residues: CASSFTSGGAYEQYF.

This chain connects TRBV5-1 to TRBJ2-3; D is possibly TRBD1 (6 bases). Trimming removed 4 bases at V and 2 bases at J, with 17 bases between. This CDR3 has 16 amino acids. Germline assignment: CDR1 SGHRS and CDR2 YFSETQ. The chain's CDR3 is CASSPSQGLSTDTQYF. The CDR3 nucleotides read TGCGCCAGCAGCCCGAGCCAGGGGCTGTCCACAGATACGCAGTATTTT. The full variable domain, its missing parts supplied by reference TRBV5-1 and TRBJ2-3, is KAGVTQTPRYLIKTRGQQVTLSCSPISGHRSVSWYQQTPGQGLQFLFEYFSETQRNKGNFPGRFSGRQFSNSRSEMNVSTLELGDSALYLCASSPSQGLSTDTQYFGPGTRLTVL.

The V gene is TRBV4-3, the J gene TRBJ2-5; D call uncertain. Trimming removed 0 bases at V and 5 bases at J, with 13 bases between. The CDR3 runs to 15 residues. In germline, CDR1 is LGHNA, CDR2 YSLEER. Here the CDR3 reads CASSQDITAGETQYF. In DNA form, the CDR3 reads TGCGCCAGCAGCCAAGATATAACAGCCGGCGAGACCCAGTACTTC.

This clone has just one count. This rearrangement joins TRBV19 to TRBJ1-2; the D is unclear. V dropped 4 bases and J dropped 8 bases, with 17 bases sitting between them. In germline, CDR1 is LNHDA, CDR2 SQIVND (reference sequence). This CDR3 comprises 14 residues. The CDR3 DNA reads as TGTGCCAGTAGTACGGAGGATGTACTCACCGGCTACACCTTC. Translating it yields CASSTEDVLTGYTF.

The V gene is TRBV10-1, the J gene TRBJ2-7; D gene uncertain. CDR3 length: 14 residues. Trimming left V 2 bases short and J 0 bases short, with 8 bases between. CDR1 is WNHNN, CDR2 SYGVQD, per germline (reference sequence). The CDR3 here is CASSEGPRSYEQYF. CDR3 nucleotides: TGCGCCAGCAGTGAGGGGCCCCGCTCCTACGAGCAGTACTTC.

The chain employs TRBV6-4 and TRBJ1-5; the D is unclear. V was clipped by 3 bases and J by 9 bases, with 12 bases between them. The CDR3 length is 13 residues. Germline V gene lookup returns CDR1 MRHNA and CDR2 SNTAGT. CDR3 protein: CASSESETGPQHF. The CDR3 DNA follows: TGTGCCAGCAGTGAGAGTGAAACGGGGCCCCAGCATTTT.

The chain carries TRBV7-2 and TRBJ2-2, with TRBD2 identical over 7 bases. V lost 4 bases to trimming and J lost 8 bases; unmatched junction nucleotides: 7. The CDR3 consists of 14 residues. CDR1 is SGHTA and CDR2 is FQGNSA in the germline V gene. The CDR3 loop reads CASSYLGGVGELFF. In nucleotides, the CDR3 is TGTGCCAGCAGCTATTTGGGAGGGGTTGGGGAGCTGTTTTTT.

This clone showed up just once. The CDR3 here is CASSDLYGYTF. The DNA for the CDR3 is TGTGCCAGCAGCGACTTGTATGGCTACACCTTC. This sequence joins TRBV27 and TRBJ1-2; D gene unclear. CDR1 MNHEY and CDR2 SMNVEV come from the germline V gene (reference sequence). The CDR3 is 11 amino acids. The V and J ends lost 6 bases and 5 bases respectively, with 7 bases between them.

This clone was observed a handful of times. The chain combines TRBV28 with TRBJ1-1, with D possibly being TRBD1 (6 bases). The CDR3 extends over 19 amino acids. Germline CDR1 and CDR2: MDHEN and SYDVKM. V lost 3 bases and J lost 4, with 27 bases in between. The CDR3 DNA reads TGTGCCAGCAGTTTTCCCCTCTCGTTAGGGGGGAGGGCCATCACTGAAGCTTTCTTT. This gives the protein CASSFPLSLGGRAITEAFF.